This TCR beta chain was observed in a study of lymphopenia after photon versus proton radiotherapy (dated by TCRdb to the late 2010s). Broadly, across the study: In patients with gastrointestinal tumors who developed high-grade lymphopenia, the study compared the immunological effects of photon radiation therapy with those of proton radiation therapy. The cohort comprised about 20 patients with gastrointestinal tumors who received either photon or proton therapy and then developed lymphopenia. The goal of the study was to characterize the differences between the two radiation modalities in how they affect the immune system. Overall results and qualifications from the work: Across the cohort, a larger post-nadir drop in TCR diversity was inversely correlated with overall survival time among patients who died. The survival association was assessed only in patients who died, and better survival with proton therapy was presented by the authors as a possibility rather than a demonstrated result. Proton-treated patients stayed relatively stable during treatment, while photon-treated patients lost naive T cells and TCR diversity and gained effector/memory populations. After the lymphocyte count nadir, repertoires from photon-treated patients showed oligoclonal expansion, particularly of CD8+ Temra cells, and this expansion drove the decline in diversity.

In the case of this clone: What antigen it recognizes has not been identified. The sample holds no much larger clone one base away, and base qualities are not on file.

The cysteine opens and the phenylalanine closes a CDR3 of 12 amino acids. CDR3 DNA only is kept here, 36 bases in frame from base 1. CDR1 and CDR2 are read off the germline V gene as MGHDK and SYGVNS. V is pared back by 6 bases and J by 1 base, with 7 bases lying between the germline termini. The library was prepared using the immunoSEQ multiplex PCR assay. Alongside multiparametric flow cytometry, deep sequencing of rearranged TCR beta loci was used to profile the T cell repertoires. TCRdb took this table from immuneACCESS and kept in-frame rearrangements with V and J called. Such tables lack part of the clones; where checked against another copy, unresolved V genes explain under half of the gap, and the rest is unexplained. The sample profile shows about 53,000 clones; more than 70% of them were found once. 25% to 30% of the sample rests with the top ten.

Rearrangement joined TRBV25-1 to TRBJ2-7, with an unclear D gene assignment. Sequenced material: peripheral blood, taken from a patient treated with photon-based radiotherapy. The TCR was taken from a man aged 50 to 60 with gastric cancer. The CDR3 protein: CASRGSSYEQYF. At the DNA level, the sequence is TGTGCCAGCAGGGGCTCGTCCTACGAGCAGTACTTC.